The clone carrying this T cell receptor beta chain has just a few counts. Its antigen is undetermined. Full-length variable regions came from constant-region reverse primers plus semi-nested Nested Universal Primer A PCR. One entry per CDR3 protein results from TCRdb running MiXCR on the 5' RACE reads. The data hold some 32,000 distinct CDR3 sequences, with roughly a quarter observed a single time. The CDR3 has 13 residues. Germline V gene sequence: CDR1 SGHTA, CDR2 FQGNSA. The V gene lost 5 bases and the J gene lost 4 bases, with 10 bases spanning the gap. The memory fraction was CD4+CD45RO+CD25- cells. Study outcomes and limitations: The larger-cohort validation was restricted to a single TCR beta V-J rearrangement rather than whole repertoires.

The origin of this receptor is a female donor with breast cancer. The source material was memory CD4+ T cells sorted from blood. The subset denotes: memory CD4+ T cells, CD4+CD45RO+CD25-. This chain links TRBV7-2 with TRBJ2-3, with D tentatively TRBD1 (5 bases). The CDR3 region has the DNA TGTGCCAGCAGCCCGACAGTTCCAGATACGCAGTATTTT. Its protein product is CASSPTVPDTQYF.